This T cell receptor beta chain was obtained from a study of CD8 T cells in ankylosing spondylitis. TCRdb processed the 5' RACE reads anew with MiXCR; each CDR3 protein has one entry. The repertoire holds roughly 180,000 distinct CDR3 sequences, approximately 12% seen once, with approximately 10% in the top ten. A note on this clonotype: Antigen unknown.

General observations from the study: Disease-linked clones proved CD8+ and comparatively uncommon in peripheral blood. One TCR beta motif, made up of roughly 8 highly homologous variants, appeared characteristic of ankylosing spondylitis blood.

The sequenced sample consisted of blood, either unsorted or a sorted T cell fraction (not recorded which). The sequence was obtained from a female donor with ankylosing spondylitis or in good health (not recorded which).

The CDR3 here is CAIRGLAGVGADTQYF. The CDR3, as DNA: TGTGCCATCAGGGGACTAGCGGGAGTTGGGGCAGATACGCAGTATTTT. The chain employs TRBV10-3 and TRBJ2-3, with TRBD2 matching 14 bases. Germline V CDR1 and CDR2: ENHRY, SYGVKD. This CDR3 is built from 16 residues. The junction had 6 bases not matched to a gene; V was cut back by 6 bases and J by 4 bases.